Below, 24 T cell receptor beta chains from the same sample are listed, as sequenced in a study of blood T cell repertoires in COVID-19. Only in-frame clones appear in the TCRdb table, and some are missing; sequencing was by immunoSEQ multiplex PCR. There are 380,000 or so clones in the sample; about 86% occur only once, and about 7% lies in the top ten. Sequenced sample: peripheral blood. The receptor set was obtained from a woman aged 60-75 years with COVID-19, enrolled during active disease.

This rearrangement joins TRBV14 to TRBJ2-3; 9 bases line up with TRBD2. CDR1 is SGHDN and CDR2 is FVKESK in the germline V gene. CDR3 length equals 15 residues. V gave up 3 bases and J gave up 2 bases; unmatched junction bases: 3. The CDR3 region is CASSQIAGATDTQYF. For the CDR3, the DNA is TGTGCCAGCAGCCAGATAGCGGGGGCCACAGATACGCAGTATTTT.

As DNA, the CDR3 is TGTGCCAGCAGCCTAGGGGACAGGGCCGGCTACGAGCAGTACTTC. It is translated as CASSLGDRAGYEQYF. The chain has TRBV9 and TRBJ2-7; 9 bases are shared with TRBD1. The length of the CDR3 is 15 residues. Losses at the gene ends were 4 bases for V and 3 bases for J; bases not matched to a gene: 8. Germline V lookup: CDR1 SGDLS, CDR2 YYNGEE.

The rearrangement links TRBV4-3 to TRBJ1-3, with 7 bases aligning to TRBD1. Germline V gives CDR1 LGHNA, CDR2 YSLEER. The ends lost 1 base at V and 4 bases at J; junction bases unmatched: 4. CDR3 length: 15 residues. The CDR3 DNA sequence: TGCGCCAGCAGCCAAGCAAGGGGGCAGGGAAACACCATATATTTT. Residues: CASSQARGQGNTIYF.

The rearrangement links TRBV27 to TRBJ2-2; 10 positions match TRBD1. This CDR3 has 15 residues. Germline-derived CDR1 and CDR2 are MNHEY and SMNVEV (reference sequence). Trimming at V came to 6 bases and at J to 3 bases, leaving 4 bases not matched to a gene. CDR3 DNA: TGTGCCAGCAGCCGCGGGACAGGGGACACCGGGGAGCTGTTTTTT. Translated, it gives CASSRGTGDTGELFF.

The chain links TRBV27 to TRBJ2-7, with 8 nucleotides matching TRBD1. The V gene end was trimmed by 7 bases and the J gene end by 5 bases; junction bases not matched to a gene: 10. Germline V gene lookup returns CDR1 MNHEY and CDR2 SMNVEV (reference sequence). This CDR3 has 14 residues. The CDR3 protein is CASMNRGNPHEQYF. In DNA form, the CDR3 reads TGTGCCAGCATGAACAGGGGGAACCCCCACGAGCAGTACTTC.

Turning to this clone: The sample carries other DNA sequences with the same CDR3. The V and J genes are TRBV11-3 and TRBJ2-7; 8 bases line up with TRBD1. CDR3 size: 14 residues. Germline CDR1 and CDR2: SGHNT and YENEEA. The junction had 4 bases not matched to a gene; V was cut back by 2 bases and J by 4 bases. The CDR3 sequence: CASSLSGGAYEQYF. For the CDR3, the DNA is TGTGCCAGCAGCTTATCAGGGGGCGCATACGAGCAGTACTTC.

This chain connects TRBV6-2 or TRBV6-3 to TRBJ1-5; D is perhaps TRBD1 (5 bases). The CDR3 covers 16 residues. V lost 0 bases and J lost 7, with 16 bases in between. Looked up from germline, CDR1 is MNHEY and CDR2 is SVGEGT. The CDR3 DNA is TGTGCCAGCAGTTACTCGATTGGGGGGGGTCGGCAGCCCCAGCATTTT. Translation: CASSYSIGGGRQPQHF.

The rearrangement uses TRBV19 and TRBJ1-3; no clear D. Trimming stripped 2 bases from V and 1 base from J, with 9 bases between. The germline V gene has CDR1 LNHDA and CDR2 SQIVND (reference sequence). The CDR3 contains 15 residues. CDR3 sequence reads: CASSIRGKSGNTIYF. The CDR3 DNA reads as TGTGCCAGTAGTATACGGGGTAAATCTGGAAACACCATATATTTT.

This clone was recorded once. This chain uses TRBV25-1 with TRBJ1-1, with D possibly being TRBD1 (6 bases). Germline V gives CDR1 MGHDK, CDR2 SYGVNS. With 6 bases removed from V and 1 base from J, the gap between germline ends came to 12 bases. CDR3 size: 14 residues. CDR3 sequence reads: CASRGGGGNTEAFF. In DNA, the CDR3 is TGTGCCAGCAGAGGGGGGGGAGGGAACACTGAAGCTTTCTTT. Together with reference TRBV25-1 and TRBJ1-1, the CDR3 gives the full variable domain: EADIYQTPRYLVIGTGKKITLECSQTMGHDKMYWYQQDPGMELHLIHYSYGVNSTEKGDLSSESTVSRIRTEHFPLTLESARPSHTSQYLCASRGGGGNTEAFFGQGTRLTVV.

The J gene is TRBJ1-1, the V gene TRBV11-2; 9 positions match TRBD1. Germline CDR1 reads SGHAT; CDR2 reads FQNNGV. The CDR3 covers 16 residues. With 1 base clipped from V and 3 bases from J, the junction kept 6 bases outside the gene matches. The CDR3 region is CASSLGNRGQYTEAFF. DNA of the CDR3: TGTGCCAGCAGCTTAGGGAACAGGGGGCAGTACACTGAAGCTTTCTTT.

This chain uses TRBV5-1 with TRBJ2-5; no definite D call. The CDR3 totals 14 residues. Germline CDR1 and CDR2: SGHRS and YFSETQ. V lost 0 bases, J lost 3 bases, and 9 bases lay in between. The CDR3 region has the DNA TGCGCCAGCAGCTTGGGACGGGTAGAAGAGACCCAGTACTTC. This gives the protein CASSLGRVEETQYF.

The table lists this clone with a count of one. This chain joins TRBV3-1 (or the pseudogene TRBV3-2) and TRBJ2-5; no clear D. There are 12 residues in the CDR3. CDR1 is LGHDT, CDR2 YNNKEL, per germline (reference sequence). V was shortened by 3 bases and J by 7 bases, with 9 bases between the two germline ends. CDR3 bases: TGTGCCAGCAGCCAGTACTCCGTGACCCAGTACTTC. Its translation is CASSQYSVTQYF.

The V call is TRBV6-6, the J call TRBJ1-5; D remains unclear. V gave up 0 bases and J gave up 0 bases, with 6 bases separating them. This CDR3 contains 15 residues. Germline loops: CDR1 MNHNY, CDR2 SVGAGI (reference sequence). The CDR3 spells CASSYSTASNQPQHF. CDR3 DNA sequence: TGTGCCAGCAGTTACTCTACAGCTAGCAATCAGCCCCAGCATTTT.

The chain is built from TRBV9 and TRBJ2-1; 8 bases line up with TRBD2. The CDR3 runs to 15 residues. Germline V gives CDR1 SGDLS, CDR2 YYNGEE. J gave up 7 bases and V 1 base, and 7 bases lay outside the gene matches. CDR3 region: CASSVYSGGQNEQFF. The DNA for the CDR3 is TGTGCCAGCAGCGTATACTCGGGGGGGCAAAATGAGCAGTTCTTC. Full variable domain (remainder filled in from reference TRBV9 and TRBJ2-1): DSGVTQTPKHLITATGQRVTLRCSPRSGDLSVYWYQQSLDQGLQFLIQYYNGEERAKGNILERFSAQQFPDLHSELNLSSLELGDSALYFCASSVYSGGQNEQFFGPGTRLTVL.

The gene calls are TRBV5-4 and TRBJ2-6; tentatively, D is TRBD1 (5 bases). V lost 5 bases and J 4 bases, leaving 13 bases between the germline ends. Per the germline V gene, CDR1 is SGHNT and CDR2 is YYREEE (reference sequence). This CDR3 has 15 residues. CDR3 region: CASSRPRQGANVLTF. The CDR3 nucleotides read TGTGCCAGCAGTCGACCCCGACAGGGGGCCAACGTCCTGACTTTC.

The gene calls are TRBV27 and TRBJ1-2, with D perhaps TRBD1 (6 bases). The CDR3 extends over 13 amino acids. V gave up 6 bases and J gave up 6 bases, with 14 bases separating them. Germline CDR1 and CDR2: MNHEY and SMNVEV (reference sequence). Here the CDR3 reads CASRSLNRDGYTF. CDR3 sequence (DNA): TGTGCCAGCAGATCCTTGAACAGGGATGGCTACACCTTC.

In its sample, this clone was seen a few times. The chain uses TRBV21-1 and TRBJ2-3; no DNA check was done on the table's D call, TRBD1. TRBV21-1 is a known pseudogene. The CDR3 spans 15 residues. The DNA of the CDR3 is TGTGCCAGCACCTTTTTCCAGATGGGCACAGATACGCAGTATTTT. Translated, it gives CASTFFQMGTDTQYF.

V is TRBV11-3 and J is TRBJ2-1; D gene ambiguous. The germline V and J ends were trimmed by 5 bases and 9 bases, with 14 bases remaining between them. This CDR3 region has 13 residues. Germline V gives CDR1 SGHNT, CDR2 YENEEA. The CDR3 nucleotides are TGTGCCAGCAGCCTTGTGGGCCTTTTTGAGCAGTTCTTC. It encodes CASSLVGLFEQFF.

This clone appeared a few times. This sequence joins TRBV28 and TRBJ2-3, with 7 bases identical to TRBD1. The V segment lost 3 bases and the J segment 0 bases; nucleotides outside the gene matches: 6. The germline CDR1 and CDR2 sequences are MDHEN and SYDVKM. The CDR3 consists of 16 residues. This chain's CDR3 is CASSFLGGSSTDTQYF. In DNA, the CDR3 is TGTGCCAGCAGTTTTTTAGGGGGCTCTAGCACAGATACGCAGTATTTT.

The CDR3 protein is CASSTRENTEAFF. In DNA form, the CDR3 reads TGCGCCAGCAGCACCCGAGAGAACACTGAAGCTTTCTTT. This chain links TRBV5-1 with TRBJ1-1; no clear D. CDR3 length: 13 residues. Trimming shortened V by 4 bases and J by 1 base, and 8 bases separated the two germline ends. Germline V gene data show CDR1 as SGHRS and CDR2 as YFSETQ.

The chain combines TRBV6-5 with TRBJ1-5, with D unclear. The CDR3 has 14 residues. CDR1 MNHEY and CDR2 SVGAGI come from the germline V gene. V lost 2 bases to trimming and J lost 7 bases, with 12 bases between them. The CDR3 spells CASSYDRGGQPQHF. DNA of the CDR3: TGTGCCAGCAGTTACGACCGAGGAGGCCAGCCCCAGCATTTT.

The chain employs TRBV7-6 and TRBJ1-3; D ambiguous. Trimming pared 3 bases from V and 7 bases from J, leaving 7 bases between. The CDR3 is made up of 12 amino acids. The germline gives CDR1 SGHVS, CDR2 FNYEAQ. The CDR3 nucleotides read TGTGCCAGCAGCTTGACCGGGAACACCATATATTTT. Its protein product is CASSLTGNTIYF.

There are a few counts of this clone. The rearrangement links TRBV12-3 or TRBV12-4 to TRBJ1-5; D is uncertain. V was shortened by 2 bases and J by 5 bases, with 7 bases between the two germline ends. There are 13 residues in the CDR3. CDR3 loop: CASSLNRDQPQHF. In DNA, the CDR3 is TGTGCCAGCAGTTTAAATCGTGATCAGCCCCAGCATTTT.

The chain employs TRBV21-1 and TRBJ1-1; the listed D gene, TRBD1, was not tested against the DNA. TRBV21-1 counts as a pseudogene. This CDR3 has 17 residues. Written as DNA, the CDR3 is TGTGCCAGCAGCAAAAGGGGGACAGGGAAGCTTTACGTTGAAGCTTTCTTT. It specifies CASSKRGTGKLYVEAFF.